The present entry profiles one TCR beta chain with its context. Its antigen remains unidentified. The isolated RNA, all of it, was reverse transcribed, so expressed TCRB transcripts were what got sequenced. Using immunoSEQ multiplex PCR, the repertoire was profiled, and TCRdb retains in-frame clones only, with some absent. The sample lists almost 250,000 clones, 11% to 15% occurring once. The entry originates in a study of beta chain features in type 1 diabetes. Study-level background: Age, gender, cell numbers and subset yield matched between patients and controls. Study-level results: It was among patients, rather than healthy donors, that naive, central memory and Treg TCRB repertoires appeared more similar. Shorter TCRB CDR3s, moderately but significantly so, were found in Type 1 diabetes patients in all four CD4+ subsets.

CDR1 and CDR2 (germline): SGHNT, YYREEE (reference sequence). This CDR3 contains 15 residues. J was trimmed by 5 bases and V by 1 base; bases with no gene match: 7. A CD45RO/CCR7/CD25/CD127/CD95/CD27 panel sorted naive, central memory, regulatory and stem cell-like memory CD4+ cells. The sequenced sample consisted of naive CD4+ T cells from blood. The origin of this receptor is a woman aged 40 to 50 in good health. This chain uses TRBV5-4 with TRBJ2-7; 9 bases agree with TRBD2. CDR3 sequence reads: CASSLSGTSLNEQYF. CDR3 nucleotide sequence: TGTGCCAGCAGCTTGAGCGGGACTAGCCTTAACGAGCAGTACTTC.